This T cell receptor (beta chain) was retrieved from a study of identifying expanded T cells in peripheral blood. J lost 7 bases, V lost 4 bases, and 10 bases had no gene match. Germline V gives CDR1 MGHDK, CDR2 SYGVNS. This CDR3 is 15 amino acids long. No infections or other immune events were documented during collection. In the case of this clone: Its antigen is currently unknown.

The assay was immunoSEQ multiplex PCR, and TCRdb's table has in-frame clones only and misses some. The sample shows approximately 130,000 clones, 84% of them seen only once. General study results and limits: Variance in clone template counts between roughly 2-week samples significantly increased with total template count across all healthy donors. Technical replicates showed roughly 1.2 changed clones; two weeks 15 to 20; four weeks 19.

The sample taken for sequencing was blood. The chain joins TRBV25-1 to TRBJ1-2, with 9 bases lining up with TRBD1. The sequence was obtained from a person aged 18 to 75 in good health. CDR3 amino acids: CASSGLGTGRFGYTF. The DNA for the CDR3 is TGTGCCAGCAGTGGATTAGGGACAGGGAGGTTTGGCTACACCTTC.